The 18 T cell receptor beta chains listed next were all sequenced from one sample in a study of tumor-infiltrating lymphocytes in primary liver carcinoma. TCR beta cDNA was reverse-transcribed from around 0.55 ug of total RNA. The reaction used a constant-region primer and ProtoScript II reverse transcriptase. Slightly modified ARM-PCR, run as three nested multiplex PCR rounds, produced the TCR beta libraries. TRBV1-TRBV30 forward primers paired with a C-beta reverse primer were used in the first two PCR rounds, which ran roughly 10 cycles each. TCRdb redid the calling of the multiplex PCR reads with MiXCR, one entry per CDR3 protein. The sample yields about 350,000 distinct CDR3 sequences, less than 70% seen once. Blood RNA originated from unsorted whole blood, with germline DNA additionally extracted. Sequencing used peripheral blood. Receptor source: a man aged 35 to 55 with primary liver carcinoma and hepatitis B virus infection.

Remarks on this clonotype: An end of the junction does not agree with germline; a read error may underlie this. This rearrangement joins TRBV11-2 to TRBJ2-1; TRBD1 matches 7 bases. The V gene's germline CDR1 is SGHAT and CDR2 FQNNGV. CDR3 length: 15 amino acids. CDR3 bases: TGTGTCAGCACTCTGTGGACAGGACCTAACAATGAGCAGTTCTTC. Translated: CVSTLWTGPNNEQFF.

The chain employs TRBV5-1 and TRBJ2-7, with D tentatively TRBD1 (6 bases). V lost 0 bases to trimming and J lost 4 bases, with 11 bases between them. The germline gives CDR1 SGHRS, CDR2 YFSETQ. This CDR3 is 14 amino acids long. Here the CDR3 DNA reads TGCGCCAGCAGCTTGGTGGGACAAACTTACGAGCAGTACTTC. It encodes CASSLVGQTYEQYF. Based on the CDR3 plus reference TRBV5-1 and TRBJ2-7, the full variable domain is KAGVTQTPRYLIKTRGQQVTLSCSPISGHRSVSWYQQTPGQGLQFLFEYFSETQRNKGNFPGRFSGRQFSNSRSEMNVSTLELGDSALYLCASSLVGQTYEQYFGPGTRLTVT.

The genes are TRBV30 and TRBJ1-6, with D hard to call. CDR1 is GTSNPN, CDR2 SVGIG, per germline (reference sequence). The CDR3 contains 14 residues. Trimming left V 1 base short and J 9 bases short, with 13 bases between. CDR3 region: CAWSESGRGSPLHF. CDR3 DNA sequence: TGTGCCTGGAGTGAAAGCGGGCGGGGTTCACCCCTCCACTTT.

In regard to this clonotype: One junction end disagrees with the germline gene, perhaps due to a read error. The J gene is TRBJ2-7, the V gene TRBV10-3; either TRBD1 or TRBD2 may fit D (5 bases each). Per the germline V gene, CDR1 is ENHRY and CDR2 is SYGVKD. The CDR3 contains 15 residues. CDR3 loop: CAISGSGTASYEQYF. Here the CDR3 DNA reads TGTGCCATTAGTGGATCCGGGACCGCGTCCTACGAGCAGTACTTC.

Only a few counts were recorded for this clonotype. This rearrangement joins TRBV7-8 to TRBJ1-1; tentative D call: TRBD1 (5 bases). The ends were cut back, 1 base at V and 1 base at J, with 10 bases in the middle. This CDR3 has 15 residues. The germline V gene has CDR1 SGHVS and CDR2 FQNEAQ. The DNA of the CDR3 is TGTGCCAGCAGCTTAGGGGACGTGAGGAACACTGAAGCTTTCTTT. It is translated as CASSLGDVRNTEAFF.

CDR3 region: CASIRTSGREQYF. The CDR3, as DNA: TGTGCCAGCATTCGGACTAGTGGGCGGGAGCAGTACTTC. This rearrangement joins TRBV11-1 to TRBJ2-7, with TRBD2 matching over 7 bases. The ends lost 7 bases at V and 7 bases at J; junction bases unmatched: 10. This CDR3 spans 13 amino acids. Germline V CDR1 and CDR2: SGHAT, FQDESV (reference sequence).

The sample holds a few counts of this clonotype. This rearrangement joins TRBV11-2 to TRBJ2-3; 11 bases are shared with TRBD2. Germline loops: CDR1 SGHAT, CDR2 FQNNGV. The CDR3 covers 15 residues. J lost 8 bases, V lost 10 bases, and 14 bases had no gene match. This chain's CDR3 is CAIRPLAGGMGTQYF. The CDR3 DNA sequence: TGTGCCATCAGGCCTCTAGCGGGAGGTATGGGTACGCAGTATTTT.

About this clonotype: The junction and the germline gene differ at one end; a read error may be behind it. This chain uses TRBV11-2 with TRBJ2-1; 9 positions agree with TRBD2. This CDR3 region has 15 residues. Germline V gene lookup returns CDR1 SGHAT and CDR2 FQNNGV. The CDR3 protein is CANNLMLAGNNEEFF. The CDR3 nucleotides read TGTGCCAACAACTTAATGCTAGCGGGAAACAATGAGGAGTTCTTC.

Remarks on this clonotype: A junction boundary mismatches the germline segment, possibly from a read error. The chain is built from TRBV6-1 and TRBJ1-2; TRBD1 aligns across 8 bases. This CDR3 is built from 14 residues. Germline loops: CDR1 MNHNS, CDR2 SASEGT. The CDR3, as DNA: TGTGCCAGCAATGAAGATGACAGGGGTTATGGCTACATCTTC. Its translation is CASNEDDRGYGYIF.

The sample holds a few counts of this clonotype. This may be a read error, as it is one base from a much larger clone. The chain recombines TRBV6-2 or TRBV6-3 with TRBJ2-1, with D perhaps TRBD1 (5 bases). CDR1 MNHEY and CDR2 SVGEGT come from the germline V gene. The CDR3 totals 13 residues. The CDR3 reads CTSSYGTGNEQFF. The CDR3 bases are TGTACCAGCAGTTACGGAACAGGCAATGAGCAGTTCTTC.

Notes on this clonotype: This sequence may be a read error, since a much larger clone differs from it by one base. The CDR3 reads CASSQGLAGGTVTQYF. The CDR3 nucleotides read TGTGCCAGCAGCCAAGGGTTGGCAGGGGGCACAGTTACGCAGTATTTT. The rearrangement uses TRBV4-2 and TRBJ2-3; 8 nucleotides match TRBD1. Germline loops: CDR1 LGHNA, CDR2 YNFKEQ. This CDR3 has 16 amino acids.

As concerns this clonotype: A much larger clone is a single base away; this may be a read error. J is TRBJ1-5 and V is TRBV10-3; TRBD1 might be the D (6 bases). Per the germline V gene, CDR1 is ENHRY and CDR2 is SYGVKD. This CDR3 spans 14 amino acids. CDR3 protein: CVISDPGEGQPQHF. The CDR3 DNA is TGTGTCATCAGCGACCCAGGGGAAGGTCAGCCCCAGCATTTT.

With respect to this clonotype: A much more abundant neighbour one base away suggests this may be a read error. This rearrangement joins TRBV6-6 to TRBJ2-5; D not certain. Germline V gene data show CDR1 as MNHNY and CDR2 as SVGAGI (reference sequence). The CDR3 consists of 14 residues. CDR3 region: CDSSYGPFEETQYF. CDR3 nucleotides: TGTGACAGCAGCTATGGACCTTTTGAAGAGACCCAGTACTTC.

On this clonotype: Germline is not matched at one junction end, which may reflect a read error. The V call is TRBV10-3, the J call TRBJ2-1; D might be TRBD1 (6 bases). From germline, CDR1 is ENHRY and CDR2 SYGVKD. The CDR3 has 12 amino acids. CDR3 bases: TGTGCCATCAATGAGTCGGGACAAGAGCAGTCCTTC. It encodes CAINESGQEQSF.

This clonotype showed up just a few times. The CDR3 protein is CASSLNWQGTGELFF. The CDR3 region has the DNA TGTGCCAGCAGTTTAAATTGGCAGGGTACCGGGGAGCTGTTTTTT. V is TRBV28 and J is TRBJ2-2, with a tentative D call TRBD1 (5 bases). V lost 2 bases, J lost 5 bases, and 12 bases lay in between. CDR1 and CDR2 from the germline V gene are MDHEN and SYDVKM. The CDR3 consists of 15 residues.

The rearrangement links TRBV24-1 to TRBJ2-1; 12 bases map to TRBD2. This CDR3 is 15 amino acids long. V gave up 5 bases and J gave up 5 bases; unmatched junction bases: 3. Germline lookup yields CDR1 KGHDR and CDR2 SFDVKD. The CDR3 protein is CATSGRTSGDNEQFF. The CDR3 nucleotides are TGTGCCACCAGTGGAAGGACTAGCGGGGACAATGAGCAGTTCTTC.

The J gene is TRBJ2-7, the V gene TRBV11-2; no clear D gene. CDR3 length equals 14 residues. Germline V lookup: CDR1 SGHAT, CDR2 FQNNGV. V lost 0 bases and J lost 2, with 8 bases in between. CDR3 residues: CASSLEVRTYEQYF. In nucleotides, the CDR3 is TGTGCCAGCAGCTTAGAAGTGAGAACCTACGAGCAGTACTTC.

For this clonotype: This may come from a read error, since a much larger clone is one base off. The chain combines TRBV6-2 or TRBV6-3 with TRBJ2-3; D gene unclear. The CDR3 extends over 14 amino acids. Germline V gene data show CDR1 as MNHEY and CDR2 as SVGEGT. Trimming removed 5 bases from V and 2 bases from J, with 11 bases in between. The CDR3: CASSTNFPTDTQYF. DNA of the CDR3: TGTGCCAGCAGTACAAACTTCCCCACAGATACGCAGTATTTT.